This passage covers 16 T cell receptor beta chains from one sample sequenced in a study of control samples from healthy donors and cancer patients. Assay used: immunoSEQ multiplex PCR; TCRdb lists only in-frame clones, some missing. The sample lists under 150,000 clones; roughly 91% were seen once. The specimen was PBMCs. These receptors all come from a man between 45 and 60 years old with head and neck cancer.

This clone was seen just once. The rearrangement joins TRBV29-1 to TRBJ1-1; D call uncertain. Germline CDR1 and CDR2: SQVTM and ANQGSEA. V dropped 5 bases and J dropped 3 bases, with 13 bases sitting between them. The CDR3 spans 13 residues. CDR3 DNA: TGCAGCGTTAACGTCGGTGGGTACACTGAAGCTTTCTTT. Its protein is CSVNVGGYTEAFF.

The rearrangement uses TRBV6-2 or TRBV6-3 and TRBJ1-2; D ambiguous. The CDR3 contains 15 residues. The germline CDR1 and CDR2 sequences are MNHEY and SVGEGT. V lost 0 bases and J lost 6, with 14 bases in between. DNA for the CDR3: TGTGCCAGCAGTTACTCGGGCCGTATTGGACATGGCTACACCTTC. Residues: CASSYSGRIGHGYTF.

The chain uses TRBV19 and TRBJ1-2; 11 bases line up with TRBD1. CDR1 and CDR2 (germline): LNHDA, SQIVND (reference sequence). With V trimmed by 10 bases and J by 7 bases, 17 bases remained unmatched. The CDR3 totals 16 residues. CDR3 in DNA: TGTGCCACCTCAATCGGACAGGGGGCTACATATTCTGGCTACACCTTC. It encodes CATSIGQGATYSGYTF.

The chain combines TRBV9 with TRBJ1-4; perhaps TRBD1 as D (6 bases). This CDR3 is built from 15 residues. Trimming shortened V by 4 bases and J by 4 bases, and 14 bases separated the two germline ends. Germline CDR1 reads SGDLS; CDR2 reads YYNGEE. This chain's CDR3 is CASSIQGSLNEKLFF. DNA of the CDR3: TGTGCCAGCAGCATCCAGGGGTCCCTTAATGAAAAACTGTTTTTT.

V and J are TRBV19 and TRBJ1-5; no definite D call. Trimming cost V 3 bases and J 4 bases, with 4 bases left between them. This CDR3 is 12 amino acids long. Germline loops: CDR1 LNHDA, CDR2 SQIVND (reference sequence). CDR3 amino acids: CASSIRNQPQHF. CDR3 bases: TGTGCCAGTAGTATTAGGAATCAGCCCCAGCATTTT.

The CDR3 DNA follows: TGTGCCAGCAGTGCACAGGGATTCTATGGCTACACCTTC. Translated: CASSAQGFYGYTF. The rearrangement joins TRBV2 to TRBJ1-2; D might be TRBD1 (6 bases). CDR3 length: 13 residues. V lost 4 bases and J lost 4, with 10 bases in between. Germline V gene sequence: CDR1 SNHLY, CDR2 FYNNEI. The whole variable domain, remainder taken from reference TRBV2 and TRBJ1-2, is EPEVTQTPSHQVTQMGQEVILRCVPISNHLYFYWYRQILGQKVEFLVSFYNNEISEKSEIFDDQFSVERPDGSNFTLKIRSTKLEDSAMYFCASSAQGFYGYTFGSGTRLTVV.

This clone was picked up one time. J is TRBJ1-5 and V is TRBV7-9; D remains ambiguous. The CDR3 totals 15 residues. Germline V gene sequence: CDR1 SEHNR, CDR2 FQNEAQ (reference sequence). V lost 1 base and J 1 base, leaving 8 bases between the germline ends. CDR3 nucleotides: TGTGCCAGCAGCTTAGACTACTTAAGCAATCAGCCCCAGCATTTT. This codes for CASSLDYLSNQPQHF.

The chain uses TRBV28 and TRBJ2-5; 7 bases agree with TRBD1. V trimming: 3 bases; J trimming: 4 bases; junction bases outside the gene matches: 8. The CDR3 is 15 residues long. The germline CDR1 and CDR2 sequences are MDHEN and SYDVKM. The CDR3 bases are TGTGCCAGCAGTTTTCGGGACAGCCGGGGAGAGACCCAGTACTTC. This encodes CASSFRDSRGETQYF. The complete variable domain, with remaining parts taken from reference TRBV28 and TRBJ2-5, reads DVKVTQSSRYLVKRTGEKVFLECVQDMDHENMFWYRQDPGLGLRLIYFSYDVKMKEKGDIPEGYSVSREKKERFSLILESASTNQTSMYLCASSFRDSRGETQYFGPGTRLLVL.

This clone has more than one count but fewer than ten. The J gene is TRBJ2-1, the V gene TRBV4-2; D is undetermined. The V end was cut by 0 bases, the J end by 7 bases, with 16 bases between. The germline CDR1 and CDR2 sequences are LGHNA and YNFKEQ. The CDR3 sequence is 16 residues long. In DNA form, the CDR3 reads TGTGCCAGCAGCCAAGATGGGTGGACCGTTAAAAATGAGCAGTTCTTC. Translation: CASSQDGWTVKNEQFF.

The V and J genes are TRBV18 and TRBJ2-5; tentatively, D is TRBD1 (5 bases). Trimming left V 6 bases short and J 1 base short, with 15 bases between. Looked up from germline, CDR1 is KGHSH and CDR2 is LQKENI. This CDR3 contains 15 residues. In DNA form, the CDR3 reads TGTGCCAGCTCCACAGTAGGACACCGCCAAGAGACCCAGTACTTC. This codes for CASSTVGHRQETQYF. Looking up the rest from reference TRBV18 and TRBJ2-5 gives the full variable domain: NAGVMQNPRHLVRRRGQEARLRCSPMKGHSHVYWYRQLPEEGLKFMVYLQKENIIDESGMPKERFSAEFPKEGPSILRIQQVVRGDSAAYFCASSTVGHRQETQYFGPGTRLLVL.

The J gene is TRBJ2-3, the V gene TRBV24-1, with 7 bases matching TRBD1. The CDR3 is made up of 15 amino acids. CDR1 is KGHDR and CDR2 is SFDVKD in the germline V gene. V was clipped by 7 bases and J by 4 bases; unmatched bases: 10. The CDR3 bases are TGTGCCACCAGCAAGGCAGGGGGAATAGCAGATACGCAGTATTTT. This codes for CATSKAGGIADTQYF.

This rearrangement joins TRBV7-5 to TRBJ1-5. TRBV7-5 is noted as a pseudogene. The length of the CDR3 is 15 residues. The CDR3 loop is CVNPFPSMRLQPQHF. The CDR3 DNA sequence: TGTGTCAACCCGTTCCCCTCCATGAGACTGCAGCCCCAGCATTTT.

The chain employs TRBV5-1 and TRBJ1-2; D might be TRBD1 (6 bases). Trimming left V 3 bases short and J 6 bases short, with 12 bases between. CDR1 is SGHRS, CDR2 YFSETQ, per germline. The CDR3 has 13 amino acids. CDR3 DNA sequence: TGCGCCAGCAGCTGGGGGGCGGGGGATGGCTACACCTTC. Its translation: CASSWGAGDGYTF.

The J gene is TRBJ2-7, the V gene TRBV9, with D uncertain. CDR3 length: 13 amino acids. Per germline, CDR1 SGDLS and CDR2 YYNGEE. V shed 2 bases and J shed 4 bases, with 10 bases lying between them. CDR3 region: CASSVGLNYEQYF. The CDR3 nucleotides read TGTGCCAGCAGCGTCGGCCTAAATTACGAGCAGTACTTC.

The V and J genes are TRBV15 and TRBJ2-7; D may be TRBD1 or TRBD2 (5 bases each). CDR1 and CDR2 from the germline V gene are LNHNV and YYDKDF (reference sequence). The CDR3 loop spans 15 amino acids. V lost 0 bases, J lost 5 bases, and 14 bases lay in between. DNA of the CDR3: TGTGCCACCAGCAGAGATCGGGGCAGGGCCCACGAGCAGTACTTC. Protein product: CATSRDRGRAHEQYF.

This rearrangement joins TRBV6-2 or TRBV6-3 to TRBJ1-2; the match to TRBD1 covers 7 bases. The V and J ends lost 5 bases and 3 bases, in that order; junction bases with no gene match: 6. Germline CDR1 is MNHEY and CDR2 is SVGEGT. The CDR3 contains 14 residues. The CDR3 DNA follows: TGTGCCAGCAGTCCCGACAGGGAGGACTATGGCTACACCTTC. Its protein is CASSPDREDYGYTF.